The TCR beta chain described here comes from a study of blood T cell repertoires in COVID-19. TCRdb's table, derived via immunoSEQ multiplex PCR, lists solely in-frame clones and lacks some. This sample has more than 60,000 clones, with about 90% found just once. The junction had 17 bases not matched to a gene; V was cut back by 5 bases and J by 5 bases. CDR1 and CDR2 from the germline V gene are LNHDA and SQIVND (reference sequence). The CDR3 covers 17 residues. The receptor was isolated from a man in his 60s with acute or convalescent COVID-19. Source material: peripheral blood. The gene calls are TRBV19 and TRBJ1-1, with 7 positions matching TRBD1. The CDR3 bases are TGTGCCAGTAGTTCAAGTACTCTCAGGGGGAGAGGAACTGAAGCTTTCTTT. Translating it yields CASSSSTLRGRGTEAFF.